This T cell receptor beta chain was captured by sequencing in a study of T-cell reconstitution after alpha-beta-depleted transplantation in children (dated by TCRdb to about 2016). At the level of the whole study: Using TCR repertoire profiling, the study followed T-cell immune reconstitution in a quantitative way in children after TCRalphabeta/CD19-depleted allogeneic hematopoietic cell transplantation.

Libraries were made using PCR. Sequencing instrument: Illumina HiSeq 2500. TCR libraries were prepared with molecular barcoding, using unique molecular identifiers to normalize TCRbeta repertoire quantification. The raw public data were reprocessed by TCRdb itself: fastp quality trimming at Q25, MiXCR clonotype calling, in-frame beta chains only. Identical CDR3 proteins give one entry, which carries the most common genes and DNA. The sample table lists some 490,000 distinct CDR3 sequences, approximately 12% of them with a count of one. In total, the top ten clones hold under 7% of the sample. The germline V gene gives CDR1 as SGHTA and CDR2 as FQGNSA. The CDR3 contains 17 residues, cysteine and phenylalanine counted. Only CDR3 DNA remains: 51 bases, in frame from the first base. Points on this clonotype: The target of this receptor is not known. The junction departs from the called germline gene at one end, perhaps through a read error.

The TCR sequence derives from a human donor who donated a stem cell graft to a child with combined immunodeficiency. The rearranged segments are TRBV7-2 and TRBJ1-1; TRBD1 fits 7 bases in the junction. The sample here was PBMCs from the stem cell graft donor, taken from the stem cell graft. The CDR3 loop reads CASSYVGKGQQNTEVFF. The nucleotide sequence is TGTGCCAGCAGCTATGTGGGGAAGGGACAGCAGAACACTGAAGTTTTCTTT.